The 20 T cell receptor beta chains in this list originate from one sample, sequenced in a study of T cell repertoires in cytomegalovirus infection. TCRdb re-analysed the reads in MiXCR, keeping a single row per CDR3 protein. Here the sample spans more than 400,000 distinct CDR3 sequences, around a quarter being singletons. Material for sequencing was PBMCs. The receptors were sampled from a human donor in good health (CMV status not recorded). Some clones in this sample may be carry-over from other donors' samples.

This clonotype appeared a few times. CDR3 nucleotide sequence: TGTGCCAGCAGTTTACTAGCGGCCATACCTAGCTCCTACAATGAGCAGTTCTTC. Translating gives CASSLLAAIPSSYNEQFF. V gene TRBV12-3 or TRBV12-4 combines with J gene TRBJ2-1; TRBD2 agrees at 7 bases. CDR3 length: 18 residues. Trimming cost V 2 bases and J 0 bases; bases outside gene matches: 10.

This chain joins TRBV7-3 and TRBJ1-2, with a weak D call TRBD1 (5 bases). Germline loops: CDR1 SGHTA, CDR2 FQGTGA. CDR3 length: 20 amino acids. V was shortened by 5 bases and J by 1 base, with 29 bases between the two germline ends. The CDR3 nucleotides are TGTGCCAGCAGCAATTCCGCATCATCGGCAGACCGAGGGGTTAACTATGGCTACACCTTC. It specifies CASSNSASSADRGVNYGYTF. The full variable domain, with the rest looked up from reference TRBV7-3 and TRBJ1-2, is GAGVSQTPSNKVTEKGKYVELRCDPISGHTALYWYRQSLGQGPEFLIYFQGTGAADDSGLPNDRFFAVRPEGSVSTLKIQRTERGDSAVYLCASSNSASSADRGVNYGYTFGSGTRLTVV.

A word on this clonotype: A read error may explain this, as a much larger clone is one base away. The chain has TRBV7-8 and TRBJ1-5; TRBD1 matches 7 bases. Germline-derived CDR1 and CDR2 are SGHVS and FQNEAQ. CDR3 length equals 16 residues. DNA for the CDR3: TGTGCCAGCAGAAGAGACAGGGTCGGAAGCAATCAGCCCCGGCATTTT. Its translation is CASRRDRVGSNQPRHF.

The chain joins TRBV27 to TRBJ2-2; D ambiguous. The CDR3 length is 15 residues. CDR1 and CDR2 from the germline V gene are MNHEY and SMNVEV (reference sequence). V was trimmed by 7 bases and J by 2 bases, leaving 14 bases between them. The CDR3 region is CASTPYGANTGELFF. In DNA, the CDR3 is TGTGCCAGCACGCCTTACGGCGCCAACACCGGGGAGCTGTTTTTT.

The chain carries TRBV6-2 or TRBV6-3 and TRBJ1-4, with no clear D. This CDR3 contains 13 residues. V gave up 6 bases and J gave up 8 bases, with 13 bases separating them. Looked up from germline, CDR1 is MNHEY and CDR2 is SVGEGT. In nucleotides, the CDR3 is TGTGCCAGCAGCCCCAGGTTGGGCGAAAAACTGTTTTTT. The encoded protein is CASSPRLGEKLFF.

The rearrangement uses TRBV12-3 or TRBV12-4 and TRBJ2-2, with no clear D. This CDR3 has 14 residues. V shed 8 bases and J shed 9 bases, with 19 bases lying between them. The CDR3 here is CASAIRNSVRELFF. Here the CDR3 DNA reads TGTGCCAGCGCCATCAGGAACAGCGTCCGGGAGCTGTTTTTT.

The V call is TRBV7-6, the J call TRBJ2-1, with D possibly matching TRBD2 (5 bases). Germline assignment: CDR1 SGHVS and CDR2 FNYEAQ. V was clipped by 5 bases and J by 4 bases, with 12 bases between them. This CDR3 contains 14 residues. The CDR3 coding sequence is TGTGCCAGCAGCCGAGACTATAAATACAATGAGCAGTTCTTC. It translates to CASSRDYKYNEQFF.

The table lists this clonotype with many counts. The gene calls are TRBV7-2 and TRBJ1-6, with 7 bases matching TRBD1. The germline V gene has CDR1 SGHTA and CDR2 FQGNSA. V shed 3 bases, J shed 7 bases, and the junction held 6 bases outside the gene matches. This CDR3 has 15 residues. The CDR3 is CASSFGTGVNSPLHF. As DNA, the CDR3 is TGTGCCAGCAGCTTCGGAACAGGGGTGAATTCACCCCTCCACTTT.

The V call is TRBV7-3, the J call TRBJ2-3; 9 bases are shared with TRBD1. Germline V gene sequence: CDR1 SGHTA, CDR2 FQGTGA. The CDR3 loop spans 16 amino acids. V dropped 5 bases and J dropped 1; count of bases not matched to a gene: 7. The CDR3 is CASSAAGTGRTDTQYF. DNA of the CDR3: TGTGCCAGCAGCGCCGCCGGGACAGGGCGCACAGATACGCAGTATTTT.

The chain recombines TRBV6-6 with TRBJ2-7, with 9 positions matching TRBD1. The CDR3 is made up of 15 amino acids. Germline values: CDR1 MNHNY, CDR2 SVGAGI (reference sequence). V shed 7 bases, J shed 1 base, and the junction held 8 bases outside the gene matches. The CDR3 protein is CASKPGQGGSYEQYF. For the CDR3, the DNA is TGTGCCAGCAAGCCGGGACAGGGAGGATCCTACGAGCAGTACTTC.

This clonotype was seen more than once but under ten times. The chain is built from TRBV5-1 and TRBJ2-3, with unresolved D. The CDR3 length is 15 residues. Trimming removed 1 base from V and 0 bases from J, with 9 bases in between. The V gene's germline CDR1 is SGHRS and CDR2 YFSETQ. CDR3 sequence reads: CASSLFGSSTDTQYF. The DNA of the CDR3 is TGCGCCAGCAGCTTGTTTGGTTCTAGCACAGATACGCAGTATTTT.

The rearrangement joins TRBV18 to TRBJ2-7, with 11 positions matching TRBD2. After removal of 3 bases from V and 3 bases from J, the junction contained 1 base not matched to a gene. This CDR3 contains 14 residues. The germline V gene encodes CDR1 KGHSH and CDR2 LQKENI. CDR3 bases: TGTGCCAGCTCACCGCTAGCGGGAGGCTACGAGCAGTACGTC. Its protein is CASSPLAGGYEQYV.

In its sample, this clonotype was seen a few times. The chain recombines TRBV19 with TRBJ2-5, with D tentatively TRBD2 (6 bases). V was shortened by 1 base and J by 2 bases, with 14 bases between the two germline ends. The CDR3 runs to 16 residues. Germline V CDR1 and CDR2: LNHDA, SQIVND (reference sequence). The CDR3 here is CASSIGGELIQETQYF. The CDR3 nucleotides read TGTGCCAGTAGTATAGGGGGGGAACTCATACAAGAGACCCAGTACTTC.

In regard to this clonotype: Being one base from a much bigger clone, this may be a read error. V and J are TRBV7-2 and TRBJ2-7; TRBD1 aligns across 9 bases. In germline, CDR1 is SGHTA, CDR2 FQGNSA. The CDR3 is 19 amino acids. Trimming removed 3 bases from V and 6 bases from J; junction bases left unmatched: 21. CDR3: CASSFTGGAFIGSACEQYF. The CDR3 nucleotides read TGTGCCAGCAGCTTTACAGGGGGCGCTTTTATCGGCTCCGCCTGCGAGCAGTACTTC.

This clonotype was found a few times. The genes are TRBV18 and TRBJ2-1; 7 positions agree with TRBD1. The CDR3 totals 15 residues. CDR1 KGHSH and CDR2 LQKENI come from the germline V gene. The ends lost 6 bases at V and 4 bases at J; junction bases unmatched: 9. The chain's CDR3 is CASSGTGDGYNEQFF. CDR3 DNA: TGTGCCAGCTCGGGCACAGGGGATGGTTACAATGAGCAGTTCTTC.

This clonotype came up a few times. The chain carries TRBV5-4 and TRBJ2-5, with 11 bases identical to TRBD2. CDR1 and CDR2 (germline): SGHNT, YYREEE (reference sequence). The CDR3 contains 15 residues. Trimming took 4 bases from V and 0 from J; bases not matched to a gene: 2. DNA for the CDR3: TGTGCCAGCAGCCCGGGACTAGCGGACCAAGAGACCCAGTACTTC. It codes for CASSPGLADQETQYF.

For this clonotype: The missing conserved phenylalanine or tryptophan at the end of this CDR3 makes a read error likely. The genes are TRBV7-2 and TRBJ2-3; 10 nucleotides align to TRBD2. CDR3 size: 13 residues. With V trimmed by 1 base and J by 12 bases, 4 bases remained unmatched. The germline gives CDR1 SGHTA, CDR2 FQGNSA. The CDR3 DNA is TGTGCCAGCAGCTTAGTGCTAGCGGGAGCCCAGTATTCT. It specifies CASSLVLAGAQYS.

The rearrangement uses TRBV7-9 and TRBJ1-5; no definite D call. V lost 0 bases, J lost 0 bases, and 9 bases lay in between. The CDR3 is 16 amino acids. CDR1 is SEHNR and CDR2 is FQNEAQ in the germline V gene (reference sequence). The CDR3 loop is CASSLALSGSNQPQHF. As DNA, the CDR3 is TGTGCCAGCAGCTTAGCGCTATCAGGTAGCAATCAGCCCCAGCATTTT.

This clonotype was seen a few times. The chain recombines TRBV7-2 with TRBJ2-7; D could derive from TRBD1 or TRBD2 (5 bases each). Trimming shortened V by 2 bases and J by 2 bases, and 22 bases separated the two germline ends. Germline V lookup: CDR1 SGHTA, CDR2 FQGNSA. CDR3 length: 18 residues. As DNA, the CDR3 is TGTGCCAGCAGCTTATTGAGGGGATCCGGGACGCCGGCCTACGAGCAGTACTTC. This codes for CASSLLRGSGTPAYEQYF. The full variable domain, with the rest looked up from reference TRBV7-2 and TRBJ2-7, is GAGVSQSPSNKVTEKGKDVELRCDPISGHTALYWYRQSLGQGLEFLIYFQGNSAPDKSGLPSDRFSAERTGGSVSTLTIQRTQQEDSAVYLCASSLLRGSGTPAYEQYFGPGTRLTVT.

The table lists this clonotype with many counts. The chain recombines TRBV12-3 or TRBV12-4 with TRBJ2-7; D could derive from TRBD1 or TRBD2 (5 bases each). V was shortened by 1 base and J by 5 bases, with 6 bases between the two germline ends. CDR3 length equals 12 residues. The CDR3 sequence is CASSLGGDEQYV. DNA for the CDR3: TGTGCCAGCAGTTTAGGAGGGGACGAGCAGTACGTC.